The source of this T cell receptor beta chain is a study of T cells in Graves' hyperthyroidism and ophthalmopathy. TCR beta CDR3 region amplification was performed from RNA transcripts. During a first-round RT-PCR of the TCR CDR3, the HTBI primer set was used. TCRdb redid the calling of the multiplex PCR reads with MiXCR, one entry per CDR3 protein. The sample comprises hundreds of thousands of distinct CDR3 sequences, 22% of which are singletons, and less than 65% rests with the top ten. Ophthalmopathy cases scored 3 or more on the Clinical Activity Score and 4 or more on NOSPECS grade, with duration below 3 months. Together with thyroid ultrasound, orbital computed tomography, serum thyroxine and TRAb, clinical symptoms were used for diagnoses. Overall study findings and caveats: The majority of expanded thyroid clonotypes above 0.001 also appeared in blood. The model predicted ophthalmopathy a median around six months before onset.

This clonotype has only a few counts. Its specificity is unknown. Germline V gene data show CDR1 as SGHRS and CDR2 as YFSETQ. J gave up 8 bases and V 2 bases, and 9 bases lay outside the gene matches. This CDR3 is 14 amino acids long. Sequenced material: blood. The TCR was taken from a woman aged 70-85 years with Graves' ophthalmopathy. The chain uses TRBV5-1 and TRBJ1-2; 7 nucleotides match TRBD1. The CDR3 loop reads CASSLGGSDHGYTF. In DNA form, the CDR3 reads TGCGCCAGCAGCTTAGGGGGCTCAGACCACGGCTACACCTTC.